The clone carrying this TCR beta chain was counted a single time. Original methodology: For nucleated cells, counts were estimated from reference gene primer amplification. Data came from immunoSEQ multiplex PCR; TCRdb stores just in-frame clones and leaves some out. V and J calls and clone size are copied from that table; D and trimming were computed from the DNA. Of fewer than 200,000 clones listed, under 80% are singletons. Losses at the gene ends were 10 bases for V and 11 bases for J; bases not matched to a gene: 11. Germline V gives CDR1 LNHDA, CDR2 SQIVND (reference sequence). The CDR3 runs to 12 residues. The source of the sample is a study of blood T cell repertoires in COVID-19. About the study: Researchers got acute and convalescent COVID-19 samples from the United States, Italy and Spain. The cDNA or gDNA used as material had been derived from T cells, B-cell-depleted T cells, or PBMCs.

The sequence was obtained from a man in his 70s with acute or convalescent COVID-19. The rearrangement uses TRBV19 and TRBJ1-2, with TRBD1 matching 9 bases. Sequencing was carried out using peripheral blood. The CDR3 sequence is CATSLADRGYTF. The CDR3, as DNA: TGTGCCACGAGCCTTGCGGACAGGGGTTACACCTTC.